The 10 T cell receptor beta chains below were found in one sample sequenced in a study of OX40 agonist ivuxolimab in advanced cancers. TCRdb's copy holds only in-frame clones and misses some; the assay was immunoSEQ multiplex PCR. This repertoire shows 55,000 to 70,000 clones, roughly 85% found once; its top ten account for 0.88%. Sequencing used CD4+ or CD8+ T cells sorted from blood, obtained in a trial of the OX40 agonist ivuxolimab. Receptors originate from an adult with an advanced solid tumor such as melanoma, head and neck, liver or kidney cancer.

For the CDR3, the DNA is TGTGCCAGCACCAAACAGCCTTCCTACGAGCAGTACTTC. Translation gives CASTKQPSYEQYF. This rearrangement joins TRBV21-1 to TRBJ2-5. The J call may be incorrect, as the DNA end agrees better with TRBJ2-7. TRBV21-1 is a pseudogene. This CDR3 contains 13 residues.

The gene calls are TRBV5-8 and TRBJ1-1; D remains unclear. Trimming removed 6 bases from V and 5 bases from J, with 14 bases in between. Germline CDR1 reads SGHTS; CDR2 reads YDEGEE. The CDR3 has 13 amino acids. CDR3 in amino acids: CASTHDRATEAFF. The CDR3 nucleotides are TGTGCCAGCACCCACGACCGAGCAACTGAAGCTTTCTTT. Full variable domain (outside the CDR3, taken from reference TRBV5-8 and TRBJ1-1): EAGVTQSPTHLIKTRGQQATLRCSPISGHTSVYWYQQALGLGLQFLLWYDEGEERNRGNFPPRFSGRQFPNYSSELNVNALELEDSALYLCASTHDRATEAFFGQGTRLTVV.

This chain connects TRBV5-6 to TRBJ2-7, with 12 bases lining up with TRBD2. With 4 bases clipped from V and 4 bases from J, the junction kept 9 bases outside the gene matches. Germline assignment: CDR1 SGHDT and CDR2 YYEEEE. The CDR3 totals 16 residues. Here the CDR3 DNA reads TGTGCCAGCAGCCGACCCTTACTAGCGGGGGGTTACGAGCAGTACTTC. Protein: CASSRPLLAGGYEQYF. The whole variable domain, remainder taken from reference TRBV5-6 and TRBJ2-7, is DAGVTQSPTHLIKTRGQQVTLRCSPKSGHDTVSWYQQALGQGPQFIFQYYEEEERQRGNFPDRFSGHQFPNYSSELNVNALLLGDSALYLCASSRPLLAGGYEQYFGPGTRLTVT.

The V gene is TRBV27, the J gene TRBJ2-5, with D hard to call. Trimming removed 5 bases from V and 4 bases from J, with 11 bases in between. The CDR3 is 13 residues long. From germline, CDR1 is MNHEY and CDR2 SMNVEV (reference sequence). The CDR3 DNA reads as TGTGCCAGCAGTACCCCGGTCGGAGAGACCCAGTACTTC. Protein: CASSTPVGETQYF.

This chain joins TRBV18 and TRBJ1-2; D is undetermined. V was trimmed by 3 bases and J by 2 bases, leaving 16 bases between them. CDR3 length: 16 amino acids. Germline V gene sequence: CDR1 KGHSH, CDR2 LQKENI. The CDR3 region has the DNA TGTGCCAGCTCACCCCTGGAGAGGACCTCGAACTATGGCTACACCTTC. It encodes CASSPLERTSNYGYTF.

This sequence joins TRBV19 and TRBJ2-4, with 10 bases fitting TRBD1. The germline CDR1 and CDR2 sequences are LNHDA and SQIVND (reference sequence). The CDR3 length is 14 residues. V shed 4 bases and J 6 bases; nucleotides not matched to a gene: 3. The CDR3 spells CASSSGQGGNIQYF. Written as DNA, the CDR3 is TGTGCCAGTAGTAGTGGACAGGGGGGAAACATTCAGTACTTC.

This chain joins TRBV2 and TRBJ2-3; D is undetermined. V was cut by 8 bases and J by 4 bases, with 10 bases left in between. Per the germline V gene, CDR1 is SNHLY and CDR2 is FYNNEI. The CDR3 runs 12 residues. The CDR3, as DNA: TGTGCCAGCTCTGGGGAATCAGATACGCAGTATTTT. Protein product: CASSGESDTQYF. Based on the CDR3 plus reference TRBV2 and TRBJ2-3, the full variable domain is EPEVTQTPSHQVTQMGQEVILRCVPISNHLYFYWYRQILGQKVEFLVSFYNNEISEKSEIFDDQFSVERPDGSNFTLKIRSTKLEDSAMYFCASSGESDTQYFGPGTRLTVL.

In DNA form, the CDR3 reads TGTGCCAGCAGCTTGGTAGTCCGGACTAGCGAGCAGTACTTC. The encoded protein is CASSLVVRTSEQYF. The rearrangement links TRBV5-6 to TRBJ2-7; 7 bases align to TRBD2. Germline V lookup: CDR1 SGHDT, CDR2 YYEEEE. The CDR3 consists of 14 residues. The V gene end was trimmed by 0 bases and the J gene end by 6 bases; junction bases not matched to a gene: 6.

The sample holds one count of this clone. The J gene is TRBJ2-3, the V gene TRBV10-3; D possibly uses TRBD1 or TRBD2 (7 bases each). CDR3 size: 16 residues. Germline values: CDR1 ENHRY, CDR2 SYGVKD. With 7 bases removed from V and 2 bases from J, the gap between germline ends came to 19 bases. The CDR3 region has the DNA TGTGCCATCAAGGGGGCTAACGGGGGGTACACAGATACGCAGTATTTT. Protein product: CAIKGANGGYTDTQYF.

The chain employs TRBV19 and TRBJ2-2; D uncertain. V was trimmed by 3 bases and J by 5 bases, leaving 16 bases between them. This CDR3 comprises 16 residues. Looked up from germline, CDR1 is LNHDA and CDR2 is SQIVND (reference sequence). The CDR3 sequence: CASSIIGRRATGELFF. The CDR3 DNA reads as TGTGCCAGTAGTATTATCGGCCGACGAGCTACCGGGGAGCTGTTTTTT.